Shown below are 25 T cell receptor beta chains from a single sample sequenced in a study of T cells after yellow fever vaccination. TCRdb independently ran MiXCR on the 5' RACE reads; one entry per CDR3 protein. Among 300,000 to 450,000 distinct CDR3 sequences listed, 7% to 10% were seen once. The source was PBMCs, collected about 49 days after the first yellow fever vaccination. Receptor source: a man in his late teens or twenties who received the YFV17D yellow fever vaccine.

This clonotype appeared a few times. J is TRBJ2-3 and V is TRBV7-9, with TRBD2 matching 7 bases. Germline CDR1 is SEHNR and CDR2 is FQNEAQ (reference sequence). The CDR3 runs 15 residues. With V trimmed by 2 bases and J by 3 bases, 5 bases remained unmatched. DNA of the CDR3: TGTGCCAGCAGCTTACGTTCAGCGGGGACAGATACGCAGTATTTT. Translating it yields CASSLRSAGTDTQYF.

In this sample, this clonotype turned up many times. V usage is TRBV5-1 and J usage is TRBJ1-1, with 9 nucleotides matching TRBD1. V shed 0 bases, J shed 5 bases, and the junction held 17 bases outside the gene matches. The CDR3 spans 19 residues. Germline V lookup: CDR1 SGHRS, CDR2 YFSETQ. The CDR3 sequence is CASSLGVISAGTGRTEAFF. CDR3 sequence (DNA): TGCGCCAGCAGCTTGGGGGTTATCAGTGCCGGGACAGGGAGGACTGAAGCTTTCTTT.

This clonotype has just a few counts. The CDR3 DNA sequence: TGTGCCAGCAGCAGACGCTACCGGGACATCAAAGAGACCCAGTACTTC. It translates to CASSRRYRDIKETQYF. The chain uses TRBV7-6 and TRBJ2-5; possible D gene TRBD1, 6 bases. Trimming stripped 5 bases from V and 3 bases from J, with 19 bases between. In germline, CDR1 is SGHVS, CDR2 FNYEAQ. The length of the CDR3 is 16 residues. The entire variable domain, with the rest obtained from reference TRBV7-6 and TRBJ2-5, is as follows: GAGVSQSPRYKVTKRGQDVALRCDPISGHVSLYWYRQALGQGPEFLTYFNYEAQQDKSGLPNDRFSAERPEGSISTLTIQRTEQRDSAMYRCASSRRYRDIKETQYFGPGTRLLVL.

CDR3 in DNA: TGTGCCAGCGCCCCCGGGGGTGAAAAACTGTTTTTT. Translating it yields CASAPGGEKLFF. The V call is TRBV12-3 or TRBV12-4, the J call TRBJ1-4, with D maybe TRBD1 (5 bases). The length of the CDR3 is 12 residues. The V end was cut by 8 bases, the J end by 7 bases, with 11 bases between.

This clonotype was seen only a few times. The chain carries TRBV7-8 and TRBJ1-1, with TRBD1 matching over 12 bases. CDR3 length: 17 residues. Per germline, CDR1 SGHVS and CDR2 FQNEAQ. J gave up 4 bases and V 2 bases, and 8 bases lay outside the gene matches. The CDR3 reads CASSLTGTGGGSTEAFF. The CDR3 DNA sequence: TGTGCCAGCAGCTTAACCGGGACAGGGGGCGGGAGCACTGAAGCTTTCTTT.

The V call is TRBV6-2 or TRBV6-3, the J call TRBJ2-1; 13 nucleotides align to TRBD2. The germline V gene has CDR1 MNHEY and CDR2 SVGEGT. V trimming: 6 bases; J trimming: 5 bases; junction bases outside the gene matches: 7. This CDR3 is 16 amino acids long. CDR3 sequence (DNA): TGTGCCAGCAGATTGACTAGCGGGGGGCCCCACAATGAGCAGTTCTTC. It codes for CASRLTSGGPHNEQFF.

This clonotype was seen only a few times. The chain joins TRBV30 to TRBJ2-2, with 7 bases fitting TRBD1. Germline CDR1 GTSNPN, CDR2 SVGIG (reference sequence). V shed 0 bases, J shed 1 base, and the junction held 5 bases outside the gene matches. The CDR3 has 16 amino acids. The CDR3 DNA reads as TGTGCCTGGAGTGTCTGGCAGGGGGTGAACACCGGGGAGCTGTTTTTT. It specifies CAWSVWQGVNTGELFF.

This clonotype was detected once. The chain has TRBV7-8 and TRBJ1-2; no firm D call. V was trimmed by 2 bases and J by 2 bases, leaving 6 bases between them. Germline V gene data show CDR1 as SGHVS and CDR2 as FQNEAQ. The CDR3 extends over 13 amino acids. CDR3 bases: TGTGCCAGCAGCTTAAGACACAACTATGGCTACACCTTC. This encodes CASSLRHNYGYTF.

This clonotype was observed many times. The chain employs TRBV12-3 or TRBV12-4 and TRBJ2-7; tentatively, D is TRBD1 (5 bases). This CDR3 comprises 15 residues. V was clipped by 0 bases and J by 4 bases, with 13 bases between them. In DNA, the CDR3 is TGTGCCAGCAGTTTAGCTCGTCAAAGGGGATACGAGCAGTACTTC. The encoded protein is CASSLARQRGYEQYF.

Written as DNA, the CDR3 is TGTGCCAGCAGCATGAGCAGCGGGGGGACCACCATTACGACAGATACGCAGTATTTT. Its translation: CASSMSSGGTTITTDTQYF. The chain combines TRBV21-1 with TRBJ2-3; TRBD2 reflects the table's D call only, with no check against the DNA. TRBV21-1 is termed a pseudogene. The CDR3 has 19 residues.

This clonotype was observed a few times. The chain recombines TRBV5-1 with TRBJ2-7, with a weak D call TRBD2 (5 bases). This CDR3 has 16 amino acids. From germline, CDR1 is SGHRS and CDR2 YFSETQ. Trimming cost V 3 bases and J 0 bases, with 16 bases left between them. CDR3 loop: CASSSGVFSHSYEQYF. The CDR3 nucleotides read TGCGCCAGCAGCTCCGGGGTATTCTCCCACTCCTACGAGCAGTACTTC. Filled out from reference TRBV5-1 and TRBJ2-7, the complete variable domain reads KAGVTQTPRYLIKTRGQQVTLSCSPISGHRSVSWYQQTPGQGLQFLFEYFSETQRNKGNFPGRFSGRQFSNSRSEMNVSTLELGDSALYLCASSSGVFSHSYEQYFGPGTRLTVT.

CDR3 coding DNA: TGTGCCGTAGATTCAAGGGATACACCGGCCGGGGAGCTGTTTTTT. Translated, it gives CAVDSRDTPAGELFF. V gene TRBV10-3 combines with J gene TRBJ2-2, with D uncertain. V shed 11 bases and J shed 6 bases, with 22 bases lying between them. This CDR3 region has 15 residues. The V gene's germline CDR1 is ENHRY and CDR2 SYGVKD.

The V and J genes are TRBV6-1 and TRBJ2-7; 8 bases map to TRBD1. This CDR3 has 14 residues. J lost 6 bases, V lost 2 bases, and 6 bases had no gene match. CDR1 and CDR2 from the germline V gene are MNHNS and SASEGT. The CDR3 loop reads CASSEQGARLEQYF. Written as DNA, the CDR3 is TGTGCCAGCAGTGAACAGGGGGCTCGGCTCGAGCAGTACTTC.

This clonotype was found a few times. The genes are TRBV7-3 and TRBJ1-1, with 7 bases identical to TRBD1. The J segment lost 1 base and the V segment lost 4 bases, leaving 6 bases of the junction unmatched. Per germline, CDR1 SGHTA and CDR2 FQGTGA. The CDR3 totals 15 residues. The CDR3 sequence is CASSSPGQANTEAFF. The CDR3, as DNA: TGTGCCAGCAGCTCGCCAGGACAGGCGAACACTGAAGCTTTCTTT.

This chain connects TRBV5-6 to TRBJ2-1; TRBD2 agrees at 8 bases. J lost 4 bases, V lost 3 bases, and 6 bases had no gene match. Germline values: CDR1 SGHDT, CDR2 YYEEEE. This CDR3 comprises 15 residues. CDR3 residues: CASSSTGTRYNEQFF. In nucleotides, the CDR3 is TGTGCCAGCAGCTCCACCGGGACTAGATACAATGAGCAGTTCTTC. The full variable domain, its missing parts supplied by reference TRBV5-6 and TRBJ2-1, is DAGVTQSPTHLIKTRGQQVTLRCSPKSGHDTVSWYQQALGQGPQFIFQYYEEEERQRGNFPDRFSGHQFPNYSSELNVNALLLGDSALYLCASSSTGTRYNEQFFGPGTRLTVL.

The genes are TRBV7-2 and TRBJ2-3; 9 bases match TRBD2. The CDR3 contains 13 residues. Germline values: CDR1 SGHTA, CDR2 FQGNSA. Germline trimming cut 1 base from V and 10 bases from J; bases unmatched to any gene: 3. The CDR3 loop is CASSLEVAGAQYF. CDR3 coding DNA: TGTGCCAGCAGCTTAGAGGTAGCGGGGGCGCAGTATTTT.

The table lists this clonotype with a few counts. The chain combines TRBV27 with TRBJ2-3; D uncertain. The CDR3 consists of 17 residues. Trimming cost V 5 bases and J 2 bases, with 20 bases left between them. Germline V CDR1 and CDR2: MNHEY, SMNVEV (reference sequence). CDR3 sequence reads: CASSQLAPSGPTDTQYF. The CDR3 nucleotides are TGTGCCAGCAGTCAACTCGCCCCATCGGGCCCCACAGATACGCAGTATTTT.

The gene calls are TRBV12-3 or TRBV12-4 and TRBJ2-2, with D tentatively TRBD1 (5 bases). V was clipped by 10 bases and J by 1 base, with 13 bases between them. The CDR3 is 14 residues long. The chain's CDR3 is CATLNDRNTGELFF. In DNA form, the CDR3 reads TGTGCCACCCTGAATGACAGGAACACCGGGGAGCTGTTTTTT.

This clonotype was seen ten or more times. The J gene is TRBJ2-7, the V gene TRBV6-1; 11 bases map to TRBD1. CDR1 and CDR2 (germline): MNHNS, SASEGT. CDR3 length: 16 residues. J gave up 0 bases and V 6 bases, and 7 bases lay outside the gene matches. In DNA, the CDR3 is TGTGCCAGCAGACCTTCCGGGACAGGGGGCTCCTACGAGCAGTACGTC. Its protein product is CASRPSGTGGSYEQYV.

In this sample, this clonotype turned up a few times. The V gene is TRBV20-1, the J gene TRBJ1-6; 10 nucleotides align to TRBD1. Germline lookup yields CDR1 DFQATT and CDR2 SNEGSKA (reference sequence). The CDR3 consists of 13 residues. V trimming: 5 bases; J trimming: 10 bases; junction bases outside the gene matches: 5. The CDR3 spells CSAGTGVGSPLHF. The CDR3 nucleotides read TGCAGTGCTGGGACAGGGGTGGGCTCACCCCTCCACTTT.

In its sample, this clonotype was seen a few times. The gene calls are TRBV4-3 and TRBJ2-2; the D gene is possibly TRBD1 (5 bases). This CDR3 has 15 residues. Per germline, CDR1 LGHNA and CDR2 YSLEER. V shed 0 bases and J shed 5 bases, with 10 bases lying between them. The CDR3 coding sequence is TGCGCCAGCAGCCAAGAAAGGGGCCGGACCGGGGAGCTGTTTTTT. Protein: CASSQERGRTGELFF.

This clonotype has only a few counts. The rearrangement uses TRBV3-1 and TRBJ1-6; no clear D. Germline lookup yields CDR1 LGHDT and CDR2 YNNKEL (reference sequence). There are 12 residues in the CDR3. Trimming stripped 1 base from V and 8 bases from J, with 3 bases between. CDR3: CASSQADSPLHF. The DNA of the CDR3 is TGTGCCAGCAGCCAAGCAGATTCACCCCTCCACTTT.

The rearrangement uses TRBV10-3 and TRBJ1-1; D not resolved. Germline V gives CDR1 ENHRY, CDR2 SYGVKD. Trimming shortened V by 10 bases and J by 1 base, and 10 bases separated the two germline ends. This CDR3 contains 12 residues. CDR3 nucleotides: TGTGCCACCCAGGCGGGGAACACTGAAGCTTTCTTT. This translates into CATQAGNTEAFF.

The sample holds a few counts of this clonotype. The chain employs TRBV5-1 and TRBJ1-1; unclear D gene. This CDR3 comprises 15 residues. Looked up from germline, CDR1 is SGHRS and CDR2 is YFSETQ. Deletions cut 1 base from V and 5 bases from J, with 15 bases between. The CDR3 loop is CASSLSPTFGTEAFF. DNA for the CDR3: TGCGCCAGCAGCTTGAGCCCGACCTTTGGGACTGAAGCTTTCTTT.

The table lists this clonotype with a few counts. This chain joins TRBV20-1 and TRBJ1-6; TRBD1 matches 8 bases. The CDR3 is 15 amino acids. CDR1 is DFQATT, CDR2 SNEGSKA, per germline (reference sequence). Unmatched junction bases numbered 6, after V lost 6 bases and J lost 2 bases. CDR3 bases: TGCAGTGCCGGGGACAGGTGGACCTATAATTCACCCCTCCACTTT. Residues: CSAGDRWTYNSPLHF.